The TCR beta chain under discussion was sequenced for a study of early T cells in non-severe SARS-CoV-2 infection. Study background: Bulk RNA isolated from unsorted whole blood underwent sequencing; chains were not paired.

Broader study findings: Sequences matched to VDJdb favored anti-spike CD8 responses, while private and CD4 specificities were missed.

Individual cDNA molecules received unique molecular identifiers. TCRdb reanalysed the 5' RACE reads using MiXCR and keeps one entry per CDR3 protein. The sample carries approximately 50,000 distinct CDR3 sequences, around a tenth recorded once. Many counts were recorded for this clonotype. Its specificity is unknown. What was sequenced was whole blood. The clonotype comes from an adult who was a healthcare worker with PCR-confirmed SARS-CoV-2 infection or an uninfected control (not recorded which).

For the CDR3, the DNA is TGTGCCAGCAGTCTCCAACCACAGGGCGTAGCTTTCTTT. Protein: CASSLQPQGVAFF. The V call is TRBV12-3 or TRBV12-4, the J call TRBJ1-1, with a tentative D call TRBD1 (6 bases). This CDR3 comprises 13 residues. The ends were cut back, 5 bases at V and 10 bases at J, with 17 bases in the middle.